Listed below are T cell receptor beta chains from one sample, sequenced in a study of molecular identifiers for immune sequencing clone quantification. A single record per CDR3 protein comes from TCRdb applying MiXCR to the PCR reads. Found here are 460,000 or so distinct CDR3 sequences, about 20% of them singletons; the top ten hold around 0.84%. The sample comprised naive CD8+ T cells from blood, with Jurkat cell RNA spiked in. These receptors were obtained from a human donor in good health. Some libraries in this study had Jurkat cell RNA spiked in. CDR3s include the opening cysteine and the closing phenylalanine or tryptophan. The order of the fields is CDR3 length, D gene, J gene, clone size, V gene, CDR3 protein, CDR3 DNA. A D gene is named only where the DNA matches it firmly. Not all rows give a size; the values are once, few, many and, for expanded clones, a class.

len: 16
d_gene: .
j_gene: TRBJ1-2
abundance: .
v_gene: TRBV4-3
CDR3aa: CASSQEEGTHSYGYTF
CDR3nt: TGCGCCAGCAGCCAAGAGGAAGGGACCCACTCCTATGGCTACACCTTC

len: 15
d_gene: TRBD2
j_gene: TRBJ2-1
abundance: .
v_gene: TRBV4-1
CDR3aa: CASSQRPGGVDEQFF
CDR3nt: TGCGCCAGCAGCCAACGTCCGGGGGGGGTTGATGAGCAGTTCTTC

len: 18
d_gene: .
j_gene: TRBJ2-3
abundance: many
v_gene: TRBV5-4
CDR3aa: CASSLVGSALGWADTQYF
CDR3nt: TGTGCCAGCAGCTTGGTCGGTTCGGCTCTAGGTTGGGCAGATACGCAGTATTTT

len: 13
d_gene: TRBD2
j_gene: TRBJ2-7
abundance: many
v_gene: TRBV20-1
CDR3aa: CSAPGTTSYEQYF
CDR3nt: TGCAGTGCCCCCGGGACTACGTCCTACGAGCAGTACTTC

len: 15
d_gene: TRBD1
j_gene: TRBJ1-1
abundance: .
v_gene: TRBV6-2/TRBV6-3
CDR3aa: CASSWLGTGDTEAFF
CDR3nt: TGTGCCAGCAGTTGGCTAGGGACAGGGGACACTGAAGCTTTCTTT

len: 12
d_gene: .
j_gene: TRBJ2-7
abundance: .
v_gene: TRBV28
CDR3aa: CASNGPIYEQYF
CDR3nt: TGTGCCAGCAACGGGCCGATCTACGAGCAGTACTTC

len: 13
d_gene: .
j_gene: TRBJ2-7
abundance: .
v_gene: TRBV4-1
CDR3aa: CASSQDLTWEQYF
CDR3nt: TGCGCCAGCAGCCAAGATCTAACGTGGGAGCAGTACTTC

len: 15
d_gene: TRBD1
j_gene: TRBJ1-3
abundance: .
v_gene: TRBV7-9
CDR3aa: CASSPRDRVGNTIYF
CDR3nt: TGTGCCAGCAGCCCCCGGGACAGGGTCGGAAACACCATATATTTT

len: 16
d_gene: .
j_gene: TRBJ2-3
abundance: many
v_gene: TRBV6-4
CDR3aa: CANLCPNRDWADTQYF
CDR3nt: TGTGCCAACCTTTGCCCTAACCGGGACTGGGCGGATACGCAGTATTTT

len: 16
d_gene: TRBD1
j_gene: TRBJ2-3
abundance: few
v_gene: TRBV12-3/TRBV12-4
CDR3aa: CASSPSGTASTDTQYF
CDR3nt: TGTGCCAGCAGCCCCTCCGGGACAGCTAGCACAGATACGCAGTATTTT

len: 13
d_gene: .
j_gene: TRBJ2-7
abundance: many
v_gene: TRBV29-1
CDR3aa: CSVESLGSYEQYF
CDR3nt: TGCAGCGTTGAGTCCCTGGGAAGCTACGAGCAGTACTTC

len: 15
d_gene: TRBD1
j_gene: TRBJ1-1
abundance: many
v_gene: TRBV13
CDR3aa: CASSLGRQGTTEAFF
CDR3nt: TGTGCCAGCAGCTTAGGCCGACAGGGGACCACTGAAGCTTTCTTT

len: 15
d_gene: .
j_gene: TRBJ1-2
abundance: few
v_gene: TRBV28
CDR3aa: CASSSRQEINYGYTF
CDR3nt: TGTGCCAGCAGTTCTCGACAGGAGATTAACTATGGCTACACCTTC

len: 17
d_gene: TRBD2
j_gene: TRBJ2-5
abundance: many
v_gene: TRBV6-2/TRBV6-3
CDR3aa: CASSYGVRLADQETQYF
CDR3nt: TGTGCCAGCAGTTACGGGGTACGCCTAGCGGACCAAGAGACCCAGTACTTC

len: 15
d_gene: .
j_gene: TRBJ1-2
abundance: .
v_gene: TRBV4-3
CDR3aa: CASSQDVSWTYGYTF
CDR3nt: TGCGCCAGCAGCCAAGATGTGAGCTGGACCTATGGCTACACCTTC

len: 16
d_gene: TRBD1
j_gene: TRBJ2-7
abundance: many
v_gene: TRBV7-9
CDR3aa: CASSSPGQGGPYEQYF
CDR3nt: TGTGCCAGCAGCTCACCCGGACAGGGAGGACCCTACGAGCAGTACTTC

len: 13
d_gene: .
j_gene: TRBJ2-3
abundance: many
v_gene: TRBV20-1
CDR3aa: CSAFTGDDDTQYF
CDR3nt: TGCAGTGCGTTTACGGGGGACGACGATACGCAGTATTTT

len: 17
d_gene: .
j_gene: TRBJ2-7
abundance: many
v_gene: TRBV20-1
CDR3aa: CSARDLAGDETSYEQYF
CDR3nt: TGCAGTGCTAGAGATCTTGCAGGGGACGAGACCTCCTACGAGCAGTACTTC

len: 12
d_gene: .
j_gene: TRBJ2-2
abundance: many
v_gene: TRBV24-1
CDR3aa: CATSGWAGELFF
CDR3nt: TGTGCCACCAGTGGATGGGCCGGGGAGCTGTTTTTT

len: 15
d_gene: TRBD1
j_gene: TRBJ1-1
abundance: many
v_gene: TRBV29-1
CDR3aa: CSVETLDRGHTEAFF
CDR3nt: TGCAGCGTTGAAACCCTGGACAGGGGTCACACTGAAGCTTTCTTT

len: 14
d_gene: TRBD2
j_gene: TRBJ2-1
abundance: .
v_gene: TRBV7-9
CDR3aa: CASSRTSGANEQFF
CDR3nt: TGTGCCAGCAGCCGGACTAGCGGGGCAAATGAGCAGTTCTTC

len: 14
d_gene: .
j_gene: TRBJ2-7
abundance: .
v_gene: TRBV9
CDR3aa: CASSVGDPAYEQYF
CDR3nt: TGTGCCAGCAGCGTAGGGGACCCAGCCTACGAGCAGTACTTC

len: 14
d_gene: .
j_gene: TRBJ2-5
abundance: few
v_gene: TRBV9
CDR3aa: CASSSEAVQETQYF
CDR3nt: TGTGCCAGCAGCTCGGAAGCGGTCCAAGAGACCCAGTACTTC

len: 15
d_gene: .
j_gene: TRBJ2-5
abundance: many
v_gene: TRBV27
CDR3aa: CASSFTTGYQETQYF
CDR3nt: TGTGCCAGCAGTTTTACCACCGGGTACCAAGAGACCCAGTACTTC

len: 16
d_gene: TRBD1
j_gene: TRBJ2-2
abundance: few
v_gene: TRBV7-9
CDR3aa: CASSIVDRANTGELFF
CDR3nt: TGTGCCAGCAGCATAGTTGACAGGGCGAACACCGGGGAGCTGTTTTTT

len: 13
d_gene: .
j_gene: TRBJ2-2
abundance: .
v_gene: TRBV2
CDR3aa: CATQGRYAGELFF
CDR3nt: TGTGCCACCCAGGGCAGGTACGCCGGGGAGCTGTTTTTT

len: 15
d_gene: TRBD2
j_gene: TRBJ2-5
abundance: few
v_gene: TRBV7-9
CDR3aa: CASSLLAGVGETQYF
CDR3nt: TGTGCCAGCAGCTTGCTAGCGGGAGTAGGAGAGACCCAGTACTTC

len: 14
d_gene: .
j_gene: TRBJ2-2
abundance: many
v_gene: TRBV7-9
CDR3aa: CASSSRAKAGELFF
CDR3nt: TGTGCCAGCAGCTCGCGCGCGAAGGCCGGGGAGCTGTTTTTT

len: 16
d_gene: TRBD2
j_gene: TRBJ2-3
abundance: .
v_gene: TRBV6-2/TRBV6-3
CDR3aa: CASSYRSGGVGDTQYF
CDR3nt: TGTGCCAGCAGTTACCGCAGCGGGGGGGTCGGAGATACGCAGTATTTT

len: 15
d_gene: .
j_gene: TRBJ1-2
abundance: .
v_gene: TRBV4-3
CDR3aa: CASSQDQQTNYGYTF
CDR3nt: TGCGCCAGCAGCCAAGATCAACAGACTAACTATGGCTACACCTTC

len: 13
d_gene: .
j_gene: TRBJ2-1
abundance: few
v_gene: TRBV6-1
CDR3aa: CASSNGGVGEQFF
CDR3nt: TGTGCCAGCAGTAACGGGGGAGTCGGTGAGCAGTTCTTC

len: 13
d_gene: .
j_gene: TRBJ1-1
abundance: many
v_gene: TRBV5-4
CDR3aa: CASSRTGYTEAFF
CDR3nt: TGTGCCAGCAGCCGTACAGGGTACACTGAAGCTTTCTTT

len: 15
d_gene: TRBD2
j_gene: TRBJ2-1
abundance: few
v_gene: TRBV6-5
CDR3aa: CASRTSVSSYNEQFF
CDR3nt: TGTGCCAGCAGAACTAGCGTCTCCTCCTACAATGAGCAGTTCTTC

len: 13
d_gene: .
j_gene: TRBJ2-7
abundance: many
v_gene: TRBV6-5
CDR3aa: CASSSGHLYEQYF
CDR3nt: TGTGCCAGCAGTTCGGGACACCTATACGAGCAGTACTTC

len: 10
d_gene: .
j_gene: TRBJ1-1
abundance: few
v_gene: TRBV29-1
CDR3aa: CSVARVEAFF
CDR3nt: TGCAGCGTGGCCCGGGTTGAAGCTTTCTTT

len: 13
d_gene: .
j_gene: TRBJ2-2
abundance: few
v_gene: TRBV12-3/TRBV12-4
CDR3aa: CASGSGNTGELFF
CDR3nt: TGTGCCAGCGGAAGCGGGAACACCGGGGAGCTGTTTTTT

len: 17
d_gene: .
j_gene: TRBJ2-2
abundance: many
v_gene: TRBV2
CDR3aa: CASKSFRDEGYTGELFF
CDR3nt: TGTGCCAGCAAAAGCTTCCGGGATGAAGGGTACACCGGGGAGCTGTTTTTT

len: 14
d_gene: TRBD1
j_gene: TRBJ2-7
abundance: few
v_gene: TRBV11-2
CDR3aa: CASSLVGTGVEQYF
CDR3nt: TGTGCCAGCAGCTTAGTAGGGACAGGGGTCGAGCAGTACTTC

len: 14
d_gene: .
j_gene: TRBJ2-5
abundance: many
v_gene: TRBV7-9
CDR3aa: CASSLAADQETQYF
CDR3nt: TGTGCCAGCAGCTTAGCAGCAGACCAAGAGACCCAGTACTTC

len: 16
d_gene: .
j_gene: TRBJ1-2
abundance: few
v_gene: TRBV28
CDR3aa: CASSPLDTYILYGYTF
CDR3nt: TGTGCCAGCAGTCCCCTGGACACCTATATCCTCTATGGCTACACCTTC

len: 15
d_gene: .
j_gene: TRBJ2-1
abundance: many
v_gene: TRBV20-1
CDR3aa: CSALDPGGSYNEQFF
CDR3nt: TGCAGTGCCCTGGACCCCGGAGGTTCCTACAATGAGCAGTTCTTC

len: 18
d_gene: TRBD1
j_gene: TRBJ2-2
abundance: .
v_gene: TRBV5-1
CDR3aa: CASTTYYPGQGTGREPFF
CDR3nt: TGCGCCAGCACCACTTATTACCCGGGACAGGGGACTGGCAGGGAGCCGTTTTTT

len: 15
d_gene: .
j_gene: TRBJ2-3
abundance: many
v_gene: TRBV7-6
CDR3aa: CASSLGADSTDTQYF
CDR3nt: TGTGCCAGCAGCTTAGGGGCAGACAGCACAGATACGCAGTATTTT

len: 14
d_gene: .
j_gene: TRBJ2-5
abundance: .
v_gene: TRBV24-1
CDR3aa: CATSFGTIQETQYF
CDR3nt: TGTGCCACCAGTTTCGGGACAATCCAAGAGACCCAGTACTTC

len: 12
d_gene: TRBD1
j_gene: TRBJ2-7
abundance: many
v_gene: TRBV20-1
CDR3aa: CSARDRAAEQYF
CDR3nt: TGCAGTGCTAGGGACAGGGCCGCCGAGCAGTACTTC

len: 16
d_gene: TRBD1
j_gene: TRBJ2-1
abundance: .
v_gene: TRBV11-2
CDR3aa: CASSLTGQGAYNEQFF
CDR3nt: TGTGCCAGCAGCTTAACGGGACAGGGAGCCTACAATGAGCAGTTCTTC

len: 13
d_gene: .
j_gene: TRBJ2-7
abundance: many
v_gene: TRBV11-2
CDR3aa: CASSFVSRVEQYF
CDR3nt: TGTGCCAGCAGCTTTGTCTCGCGGGTCGAGCAGTACTTC

len: 14
d_gene: TRBD1
j_gene: TRBJ2-5
abundance: many
v_gene: TRBV28
CDR3aa: CASRETGARETQYF
CDR3nt: TGTGCCAGCAGGGAAACAGGGGCCAGAGAGACCCAGTACTTC

len: 14
d_gene: .
j_gene: TRBJ2-7
abundance: few
v_gene: TRBV3-1
CDR3aa: CASSKSDSSYEQYF
CDR3nt: TGTGCCAGCAGCAAATCGGACAGCTCCTACGAGCAGTACTTC

len: 14
d_gene: .
j_gene: TRBJ2-2
abundance: many
v_gene: TRBV7-2
CDR3aa: CASSFRERTGELFF
CDR3nt: TGTGCCAGCAGCTTTCGAGAGAGGACCGGGGAGCTGTTTTTT

len: 14
d_gene: .
j_gene: TRBJ2-7
abundance: .
v_gene: TRBV3-1
CDR3aa: CASSQVHSPYEQYF
CDR3nt: TGTGCCAGCAGCCAAGTGCACAGTCCCTACGAGCAGTACTTC

len: 17
d_gene: TRBD1
j_gene: TRBJ2-7
abundance: .
v_gene: TRBV6-1
CDR3aa: CASSEVRQGTLSYEQYF
CDR3nt: TGTGCCAGCAGTGAAGTCCGACAGGGGACCCTATCCTACGAGCAGTACTTC

len: 18
d_gene: TRBD2
j_gene: TRBJ2-2
abundance: many
v_gene: TRBV20-1
CDR3aa: CSARDVAGGFGNTGELFF
CDR3nt: TGCAGTGCTAGAGATGTAGCGGGAGGGTTCGGGAACACCGGGGAGCTGTTTTTT

len: 18
d_gene: .
j_gene: TRBJ1-5
abundance: few
v_gene: TRBV21-1
CDR3aa: CANKLGEDRKDSNQPQHF
CDR3nt: TGTGCCAACAAACTGGGAGAAGACAGAAAAGATAGCAATCAGCCCCAGCATTTT